This T cell receptor (beta chain) is from a study of shared clonotypes between healthy human individuals. In replicate PCRs of sorted subsets, roughly 210 ng DNA, approximately 32,000 T cell genomes, was used. The repertoire was sequenced with immunoSEQ multiplex PCR; TCRdb's copy has only in-frame clones and lacks some. The table records approximately 2.5 million clones, 93% of them present only once. The CDR3 is 17 residues long. The germline V gene encodes CDR1 SGHTS and CDR2 YDEGEE. With 0 bases clipped from V and 2 bases from J, the junction kept 6 bases outside the gene matches. This TCR was recovered from a young man in good health. Some clones in this sample may be carry-over from other donors' samples. What was sequenced was naive CD4+ T cells from PBMCs. Stated subset: CD45RA+ positively selected. V is TRBV5-8 and J is TRBJ2-1, with 9 nucleotides matching TRBD2. CDR3 amino acids: CASSLGLGGRAYNEQFF. CDR3 DNA sequence: TGTGCCAGCAGCTTGGGCCTCGGCGGGAGGGCCTACAATGAGCAGTTCTTC.